The subject of this entry is one T cell receptor beta chain. With V trimmed by 0 bases and J by 6 bases, 10 bases remained unmatched. Germline V gives CDR1 MGHRA, CDR2 YSYEKL. The CDR3 runs 17 residues. This entry comes from a study of blood T cell repertoires in COVID-19. The repertoire was sequenced with immunoSEQ multiplex PCR; TCRdb's copy has only in-frame clones and lacks some. Among a few hundred thousand clones listed, roughly 84% were seen once. The specimen sequenced was PBMCs or T cells enriched from blood (not recorded which). The sequence came from a woman aged 45 to 65 who had been exposed to COVID-19. V is TRBV4-1 and J is TRBJ2-3; 9 bases agree with TRBD2. In DNA, the CDR3 is TGCGCCAGCAGCCAAGATCAGGGCGGGGGGGCCGGCGATACGCAGTATTTT. Translated: CASSQDQGGGAGDTQYF.